The rows below give T cell receptor beta chains drawn from one sample of a study of cytomegalovirus exposure and HLA in healthy donors. Some clones are missing from TCRdb's copy, which holds only in-frame ones; the method was immunoSEQ multiplex PCR. The table includes some 150,000 clones, 76% detected once. Sequencing was performed on PBMCs. The receptor source for this set is a female donor in good health and CMV-seronegative. Each CDR3 is given without its conserved first and last residue. D genes are given only for firm matches.

J: TRBJ1-1
D: NA
V: TRBV7-3
CDR3: ASSLSGGTEAF

J: TRBJ1-2
D: NA
V: TRBV4-2
CDR3: ASSQDPGGGYT

J: TRBJ1-1
D: TRBD1
V: TRBV30
CDR3: AWRFQGAGEAF

J: TRBJ1-4
D: TRBD1
V: TRBV19
CDR3: ASSRDRGNEKLF

J: TRBJ2-5
D: TRBD1
V: TRBV5-1
CDR3: ASSLAPGGAETQY

J: TRBJ1-1
D: NA
V: TRBV27
CDR3: ASRIQKKNTEAF

J: TRBJ2-2
D: TRBD1
V: TRBV7-9
CDR3: AITDRGLLNTGELF

J: TRBJ2-7
D: NA
V: TRBV6-5
CDR3: ASSYSRQGSYEQY

J: TRBJ1-2
D: NA
V: TRBV4-3
CDR3: ASSQDTSAGGYT

J: TRBJ1-6
D: TRBD1
V: TRBV12-5
CDR3: ASGLGGQGLASPLH

J: TRBJ2-1
D: TRBD1
V: TRBV29-1
CDR3: SVEIPTGGYEQF

J: TRBJ2-7
D: TRBD1
V: TRBV5-1
CDR3: ASSPGTGGTLTYEQY

J: TRBJ2-7
D: NA
V: TRBV4-2
CDR3: ASSQDLLRGSGYEQY

J: TRBJ2-7
D: TRBD1
V: TRBV19
CDR3: ASSSPGTGKYEQY

J: TRBJ1-5
D: TRBD1
V: TRBV19
CDR3: ASRWDRGGNQPQH

J: TRBJ2-5
D: TRBD2
V: TRBV7-2
CDR3: ASSRTRTETQY

J: TRBJ2-7
D: NA
V: TRBV18
CDR3: ASSGTEAPRGEQY

J: TRBJ2-5
D: TRBD1
V: TRBV6-6
CDR3: ASSRGTGRGETQY

J: TRBJ2-2
D: NA
V: TRBV14
CDR3: ASSSNLERGLF

J: NA
D: NA
V: TRBV30
CDR3: AWSRGYSYEQY

J: TRBJ2-5
D: TRBD2
V: TRBV7-9
CDR3: ASSIAGVSQTQY

J: TRBJ2-5
D: TRBD2
V: TRBV5-8
CDR3: ASSRGTSGGRETQY

J: TRBJ2-5
D: TRBD2
V: TRBV4-2
CDR3: ASSQLTSGKETQY

J: TRBJ1-5
D: TRBD1
V: TRBV19
CDR3: ASSMGTGNQPQH

J: TRBJ2-6
D: NA
V: TRBV4-3
CDR3: ASSQDWAGANGLT

J: TRBJ1-3
D: NA
V: TRBV27
CDR3: ASRLQGSGNTIY

J: TRBJ1-6
D: NA
V: TRBV4-2
CDR3: ASSQAGTTGNSPLH

J: TRBJ2-1
D: TRBD1
V: TRBV2
CDR3: ASRDRGNEQF

J: TRBJ1-5
D: TRBD1
V: TRBV4-2
CDR3: ASSQALGQDNQPQH

J: TRBJ2-2
D: TRBD2
V: TRBV5-6
CDR3: ASSFGASGRTGELF

J: TRBJ1-2
D: TRBD1
V: TRBV29-1
CDR3: SVSGQGGSNYGYT

J: TRBJ2-1
D: TRBD2
V: TRBV5-1
CDR3: ASTWGSGLAGLNEQF

J: TRBJ2-5
D: NA
V: TRBV6-5
CDR3: ASSYRRGETQY

J: TRBJ1-1
D: NA
V: TRBV7-8
CDR3: ASSAERYTEAF

J: TRBJ2-7
D: TRBD1
V: TRBV4-2
CDR3: ASSQEFVRQGTYEQY

J: TRBJ2-1
D: NA
V: TRBV11-2
CDR3: ASSLRRGSEQF

J: TRBJ1-1
D: NA
V: TRBV6-1
CDR3: ASSTTRGPNTEAF

J: TRBJ1-2
D: TRBD1
V: TRBV2
CDR3: ASSLPRQGGYT

J: TRBJ1-2
D: NA
V: TRBV27
CDR3: ASSPPRGSTNYGYT

J: TRBJ2-7
D: TRBD1
V: TRBV19
CDR3: ASSLGTGPYEQY

J: TRBJ1-2
D: TRBD1
V: TRBV7-9
CDR3: ASSFSGQGIYGYT

J: TRBJ2-7
D: TRBD1
V: TRBV4-1
CDR3: ASSQEGQASYEQY

J: TRBJ1-2
D: TRBD1
V: TRBV10-3
CDR3: AISGHAVGQGPVLPFASYGYT

J: TRBJ2-3
D: NA
V: TRBV7-2
CDR3: ASSIGVGGASTDTQY

J: TRBJ1-5
D: NA
V: TRBV6-1
CDR3: ASSEGAGGQPQH

J: TRBJ1-4
D: TRBD1
V: TRBV4-1
CDR3: ASSQLPGQGREKLF

J: TRBJ2-7
D: TRBD1
V: TRBV5-1
CDR3: ASSLGQGAHEQY

J: TRBJ2-1
D: TRBD2
V: TRBV7-2
CDR3: ASSLWLAGSGQF

J: TRBJ1-2
D: TRBD1
V: TRBV7-9
CDR3: ASSLIGQGEHGYT

J: TRBJ1-3
D: NA
V: TRBV21-1
CDR3: ASSRQRGNTIY

J: TRBJ2-5
D: TRBD1
V: TRBV4-2
CDR3: ASGQEGTGAGETQY

J: TRBJ2-5
D: TRBD2
V: TRBV5-5
CDR3: ASSLAVTSGGLETQY

J: TRBJ2-3
D: NA
V: TRBV5-1
CDR3: ASSLVVGAMTDTQY

J: NA
D: TRBD1
V: TRBV5-1
CDR3: ASSSDRGAPYEQY

J: TRBJ2-7
D: NA
V: TRBV7-2
CDR3: ASSSSAGDEQY

J: TRBJ2-5
D: TRBD1
V: TRBV7-2
CDR3: ASSLAMGQQETQY

J: TRBJ2-1
D: TRBD2
V: TRBV4-3
CDR3: ASSTLAGDHNEQF

J: TRBJ2-7
D: NA
V: TRBV29-1
CDR3: SVKGGGYEQY

J: TRBJ2-3
D: NA
V: TRBV4-2
CDR3: ASRGSTTLASTDTQY

J: TRBJ1-2
D: TRBD1
V: TRBV2
CDR3: ASSEGRDRVNYGYT